These T cell receptor beta chains were read from a single sample in a study of blood T cell repertoires in COVID-19. Assay used: immunoSEQ multiplex PCR; TCRdb lists only in-frame clones, some missing. There are hundreds of thousands of clones in the sample; roughly 90% occur only once, and more than 8.5% lies in the top ten. Material for sequencing was PBMCs or T cells enriched from blood (not recorded which). The receptors stem from a woman aged 18-29 years who had recovered from COVID-19. Both conserved end residues are part of each CDR3. D genes are given only for firm matches. Size is stated for part of the rows, as once, few or many counts, or as a class when the clone is expanded.

J gene,D gene,V gene,clone size,CDR3 protein,CDR3 DNA
TRBJ1-2,NA,TRBV4-2,NA,CASSPSRGANYGYTF,TGTGCCAGCAGCCCCTCCCGGGGGGCAAACTATGGCTACACCTTC
TRBJ1-3,NA,TRBV7-2,NA,CASSLARQSGNTIYF,TGTGCCAGCAGCTTAGCGCGACAATCTGGAAACACCATATATTTT
TRBJ2-7,TRBD2,TRBV5-4,once,CASSWGGLDSYEQYF,TGTGCCAGCAGCTGGGGGGGACTGGACTCCTACGAGCAGTACTTC
TRBJ2-7,NA,TRBV5-8,NA,CASSFAYEQYF,TGTGCCAGCAGCTTCGCCTACGAGCAGTACTTC
TRBJ2-7,TRBD2,TRBV3-1/TRBV3-2,NA,CASSHRKRLAGGPVEYF,TGTGCCAGCAGCCACCGAAAAAGACTAGCGGGGGGACCCGTGGAGTACTTC
TRBJ2-7,NA,TRBV2,NA,CASSEPYRTNVGYEQYF,TGTGCCAGCAGTGAACCTTATCGGACAAACGTTGGATACGAGCAGTACTTC
TRBJ1-1,NA,TRBV5-4,few,CASSYYMNTEAFF,TGTGCCAGCAGCTATTATATGAACACTGAAGCTTTCTTT
TRBJ2-7,TRBD2,TRBV10-1,NA,CASSGLAGFSYEQYF,TGCGCCAGCAGCGGACTAGCGGGGTTCTCCTACGAGCAGTACTTC
TRBJ2-3,TRBD2,TRBV27,NA,CATQGEAGGSTDTQYF,TGTGCCACCCAGGGGGAAGCGGGAGGGAGCACAGATACGCAGTATTTT
TRBJ1-2,NA,TRBV7-8,many,CASSPADNLFYGYTF,TGTGCCAGCAGCCCAGCGGACAACTTATTCTATGGCTACACCTTC
TRBJ2-1,TRBD2,TRBV7-9,NA,CASSHPGTSVDEQFF,TGTGCCAGCAGCCATCCCGGGACTAGCGTCGATGAGCAGTTCTTC
TRBJ2-2,NA,TRBV24-1,NA,CATSGEVSNTGELFF,TGTGCCACCAGTGGTGAGGTCAGTAACACCGGGGAGCTGTTTTTT
TRBJ1-4,TRBD1,TRBV15,NA,CATSRDSGTGNEKLFF,TGTGCCACCAGCAGAGATTCAGGGACAGGGAATGAAAAACTGTTTTTT
TRBJ1-2,NA,TRBV28,NA,CASSTRREGRVNYGYTF,TGTGCCAGCAGTACCCGCCGGGAGGGACGGGTTAACTATGGCTACACCTTC
TRBJ2-1,NA,TRBV18,NA,CASSPFYVAEGSYNEQFF,TGTGCCAGCTCACCCTTCTACGTAGCGGAGGGCTCCTACAATGAGCAGTTCTTC
TRBJ1-1,TRBD1,TRBV7-3,few,CASSLSGGANTEAFF,TGTGCCAGCAGCTTATCAGGGGGAGCGAACACTGAAGCTTTCTTT
TRBJ2-7,TRBD2,TRBV6-5,NA,CASSKLAASYEQYF,TGTGCCAGCAGCAAACTAGCGGCCTCCTACGAGCAGTACTTC
TRBJ1-6,NA,TRBV28,NA,CASTWGGLGNSPLHF,TGTGCCAGCACCTGGGGGGGATTGGGGAATTCACCCCTCCACTTT
TRBJ2-7,TRBD2,TRBV6-2/TRBV6-3,NA,CASSYLLAGMGEQYF,TGTGCCAGCAGTTACCTCCTAGCGGGAATGGGAGAGCAGTACTTC